The 5 T cell receptor beta chains given below trace back to one sample, sequenced in a study of cytomegalovirus exposure and HLA in healthy donors. Primers included in the PCR were 60 Vbeta and 13 Jbeta primers. Sequencing used immunoSEQ multiplex PCR; TCRdb keeps in-frame clones, though not all of them. This sample yields around 160,000 clones, of which around 85% are seen a single time; about 1.9% belongs to the top ten. Sequencing input: PBMCs. The receptors were sampled from a human donor in good health.

The V and J genes are TRBV6-7 and TRBJ2-3, with D tentatively TRBD2 (7 bases). TRBV6-7 is annotated as an ORF whose role is uncertain. This CDR3 is built from 18 residues. V lost 2 bases and J lost 2, with 20 bases in between. The CDR3 loop reads CASSYAPRAGAFTDTQYF. CDR3 nucleotide sequence: TGTGCCAGCAGTTACGCCCCACGGGCGGGGGCCTTCACAGATACGCAGTATTTT.

This clone appeared once. V is TRBV2 and J is TRBJ1-3; the match to TRBD1 covers 7 bases. The J segment lost 1 base and the V segment lost 5 bases, leaving 5 bases of the junction unmatched. The CDR3 extends over 15 amino acids. Germline V gives CDR1 SNHLY, CDR2 FYNNEI. The CDR3 DNA sequence: TGTGCCAGCAGTCTACAGGGGAGGTCTGGAAACACCATATATTTT. This codes for CASSLQGRSGNTIYF. The whole variable domain, filled in from reference TRBV2 and TRBJ1-3, reads EPEVTQTPSHQVTQMGQEVILRCVPISNHLYFYWYRQILGQKVEFLVSFYNNEISEKSEIFDDQFSVERPDGSNFTLKIRSTKLEDSAMYFCASSLQGRSGNTIYFGEGSWLTVV.

The V gene is TRBV6-5, the J gene TRBJ2-3; 7 bases match TRBD1. Germline V gene data show CDR1 as MNHEY and CDR2 as SVGAGI. CDR3 size: 15 residues. The V and J ends lost 6 bases and 4 bases, in that order; junction bases with no gene match: 10. The CDR3 sequence is CASRRQGLVPDTQYF. The CDR3 region has the DNA TGTGCCAGCAGAAGACAGGGTTTAGTCCCAGATACGCAGTATTTT.

In this sample, this clone turned up a few times. J is TRBJ2-5 and V is TRBV5-1, with 9 bases aligning to TRBD1. The germline V gene encodes CDR1 SGHRS and CDR2 YFSETQ. This CDR3 spans 16 amino acids. V dropped 4 bases and J dropped 5; count of bases not matched to a gene: 12. CDR3 DNA sequence: TGCGCCAGCAGCCAGGAACAGGGGGCGCTCCCGGAGACCCAGTACTTC. Translating it yields CASSQEQGALPETQYF.

This clone was recorded a few times. The chain combines TRBV6-6 with TRBJ2-7, with TRBD1 matching over 7 bases. The V gene's germline CDR1 is MNHNY and CDR2 SVGAGI (reference sequence). J was trimmed by 0 bases and V by 7 bases; bases with no gene match: 9. The CDR3 runs to 15 residues. The CDR3 reads CASIKDRDSSYEQYF. The CDR3 DNA follows: TGTGCCAGCATCAAGGACCGGGACAGCTCCTACGAGCAGTACTTC.